These 31 T cell receptor beta chains share one sample of origin, sequenced in a study of blood T cell repertoires in COVID-19. TCRdb keeps only in-frame clones here, not all; method: immunoSEQ multiplex PCR. The data show 45,000 or so clones, about 88% seen once. Sequences were obtained from peripheral blood. These receptors originate from a human donor in a cohort sampled during active COVID-19.

This clone was seen just once. The genes are TRBV27 and TRBJ1-6; D might be TRBD1 (5 bases). The CDR3 length is 17 residues. Germline CDR1 is MNHEY and CDR2 is SMNVEV (reference sequence). V was clipped by 2 bases and J by 4 bases, with 15 bases between them. CDR3 in amino acids: CASSLERGEAYNSPLHF. The DNA for the CDR3 is TGTGCCAGCAGTTTAGAGCGGGGGGAGGCTTATAATTCACCCCTCCACTTT.

The chain uses TRBV27 and TRBJ2-7; TRBD1 matches 11 bases. After removal of 10 bases from V and 7 bases from J, the junction contained 9 bases not matched to a gene. This CDR3 comprises 13 residues. The germline V gene has CDR1 MNHEY and CDR2 SMNVEV (reference sequence). The DNA of the CDR3 is TGTGCCACTGCGGGACAGGGGGTCCGGGAGCAGTACTTC. Protein: CATAGQGVREQYF.

This chain joins TRBV2 and TRBJ1-2, with TRBD1 identical over 7 bases. The CDR3 runs 15 residues. The trim removed 7 bases at V and 1 base at J, leaving 9 bases unmatched. Germline loops: CDR1 SNHLY, CDR2 FYNNEI. The CDR3 DNA reads TGTGCCAGCAACTTACGGGACAGTGGTAACTATGGCTACACCTTC. Translation: CASNLRDSGNYGYTF.

J is TRBJ2-1 and V is TRBV7-9, with D maybe TRBD2 (5 bases). Germline values: CDR1 SEHNR, CDR2 FQNEAQ (reference sequence). Trimming stripped 5 bases from V and 5 bases from J, with 13 bases between. This CDR3 has 14 residues. CDR3 residues: CASSPRETDNEQFF. In DNA, the CDR3 is TGTGCCAGCAGCCCTAGGGAGACCGACAATGAGCAGTTCTTC.

J is TRBJ1-2 and V is TRBV6-5; 7 bases fit TRBD1. The CDR3 sequence is 16 residues long. Trimming took 2 bases from V and 4 from J; bases not matched to a gene: 10. Germline V lookup: CDR1 MNHEY, CDR2 SVGAGI. CDR3 region: CASSYKGQLLPYGYTF. DNA of the CDR3: TGTGCCAGCAGTTACAAGGGACAGCTTCTCCCCTATGGCTACACCTTC.

The chain uses TRBV7-6 and TRBJ1-1; TRBD1 matches at 8 bases. The junction had 10 bases not matched to a gene; V was cut back by 1 base and J by 6 bases. The CDR3 contains 16 residues. Germline assignment: CDR1 SGHVS and CDR2 FNYEAQ. As DNA, the CDR3 is TGTGCCAGCAGCTTAGGTCGGCAGGGGGCCACTGCTGAAGCTTTCTTT. Encoded protein: CASSLGRQGATAEAFF.

V is TRBV12-5 and J is TRBJ2-1, with D possibly matching TRBD2 (5 bases). Trimming took off 0 bases at V and 0 bases at J, with 12 bases between the two ends. The V gene's germline CDR1 is LGHNT and CDR2 FRNRAP. The CDR3 loop spans 17 amino acids. The CDR3, as DNA: TGTGCTAGTGGTTTGGTACTTACCAGCGGCTCCTACAATGAGCAGTTCTTC. Amino acids: CASGLVLTSGSYNEQFF.

CDR3 in amino acids: CASSLGGNNQPQHF. In DNA, the CDR3 is TGTGCCAGCAGCTTAGGAGGGAACAATCAGCCCCAGCATTTT. The chain uses TRBV7-9 and TRBJ1-5, with unresolved D. Germline V lookup: CDR1 SEHNR, CDR2 FQNEAQ (reference sequence). The ends were cut back, 1 base at V and 3 bases at J, with 7 bases in the middle. The length of the CDR3 is 14 residues.

In nucleotides, the CDR3 is TGTGCCTGGACAGGACAGAACACTGAAGCTTTCTTT. Protein sequence: CAWTGQNTEAFF. The chain links TRBV30 to TRBJ1-1, with TRBD1 as a possible D gene (5 bases). The germline V gene encodes CDR1 GTSNPN and CDR2 SVGIG (reference sequence). The CDR3 consists of 12 residues. The ends were cut back, 4 bases at V and 1 base at J, with 7 bases in the middle. The complete variable domain, with remaining parts taken from reference TRBV30 and TRBJ1-1, reads SQTIHQWPATLVQPVGSPLSLECTVEGTSNPNLYWYRQAAGRGLQLLFYSVGIGQISSEVPQNLSASRPQDRQFILSSKKLLLSDSGFYLCAWTGQNTEAFFGQGTRLTVV.

The chain joins TRBV11-3 to TRBJ1-1; 8 positions agree with TRBD1. Germline V CDR1 and CDR2: SGHNT, YENEEA. Unmatched junction bases numbered 1, after V lost 6 bases and J lost 1 base. The CDR3 is made up of 13 amino acids. Written as DNA, the CDR3 is TGTGCCAGCAGAGGACAGGGGAACACTGAAGCTTTCTTT. It encodes CASRGQGNTEAFF.

The rearrangement uses TRBV6-5 and TRBJ2-7, with D possibly matching TRBD1 (7 bases). CDR1 MNHEY and CDR2 SVGAGI come from the germline V gene. The germline V and J ends were trimmed by 5 bases and 6 bases, with 14 bases remaining between them. The CDR3 is 13 amino acids. CDR3 protein: CASSRNRGGEQYF. As DNA, the CDR3 is TGTGCCAGCAGTAGAAACAGGGGAGGCGAGCAGTACTTC.

V gene TRBV10-3 combines with J gene TRBJ1-5, with D perhaps matching TRBD1 (6 bases). V was cut by 6 bases and J by 0 bases, with 12 bases left in between. This CDR3 comprises 15 residues. Germline V gene lookup returns CDR1 ENHRY and CDR2 SYGVKD. CDR3 region: CAIRAGVNSNQPQHF. DNA of the CDR3: TGTGCCATCAGGGCAGGGGTGAATAGCAATCAGCCCCAGCATTTT.

This chain joins TRBV29-1 and TRBJ2-7, with TRBD2 identical over 9 bases. The CDR3 extends over 15 amino acids. Trimming cost V 1 base and J 7 bases; bases outside gene matches: 11. Germline V gene data show CDR1 as SQVTM and CDR2 as ANQGSEA. CDR3 region: CSVEGLAGAPREQYF. CDR3 coding DNA: TGCAGCGTTGAAGGTTTAGCGGGGGCCCCTAGGGAGCAGTACTTC.

This clone was counted a single time. The rearrangement joins TRBV7-3 to TRBJ2-3; TRBD2 matches 11 bases. V shed 7 bases, J shed 3 bases, and the junction held 6 bases outside the gene matches. The CDR3 is 15 amino acids. Germline V CDR1 and CDR2: SGHTA, FQGTGA. The CDR3 DNA sequence: TGTGCCAGCACCCATAGCGGGGGGGCTACAGATACGCAGTATTTT. This codes for CASTHSGGATDTQYF.

Here the CDR3 reads CATRGTGTNTGELFF. CDR3 sequence (DNA): TGTGCCACCAGAGGTACAGGGACGAACACCGGGGAGCTGTTTTTT. The chain is built from TRBV15 and TRBJ2-2; the D gene is possibly TRBD1 (6 bases). Germline V gene data show CDR1 as LNHNV and CDR2 as YYDKDF (reference sequence). V was clipped by 6 bases and J by 0 bases, with 11 bases between them. CDR3 length equals 15 residues.

V gene TRBV27 combines with J gene TRBJ2-3, with D perhaps matching TRBD2 (5 bases). CDR3 length: 13 residues. Germline lookup yields CDR1 MNHEY and CDR2 SMNVEV (reference sequence). Trimming took off 2 bases at V and 7 bases at J, with 10 bases between the two ends. Here the CDR3 reads CASSLEGSYTQYF. Written as DNA, the CDR3 is TGTGCCAGCAGTTTAGAGGGAAGTTATACGCAGTATTTT.

In DNA, the CDR3 is TGTGCCAGCAGCAGACTAGCGGGGGATGAGACCCAGTACTTC. Translation gives CASSRLAGDETQYF. The rearrangement uses TRBV2 and TRBJ2-5; TRBD2 agrees at 12 bases. With V trimmed by 6 bases and J by 5 bases, 4 bases remained unmatched. The V gene's germline CDR1 is SNHLY and CDR2 FYNNEI. CDR3 size: 14 residues.

The chain recombines TRBV13 with TRBJ1-1; TRBD1 aligns across 12 bases. This CDR3 is built from 17 residues. V lost 3 bases, J lost 4 bases, and 9 bases stayed unmatched. Germline-derived CDR1 and CDR2 are PRHDT and FYEKMQ (reference sequence). CDR3 sequence reads: CASSFAGTGGRVTEAFF. The DNA of the CDR3 is TGTGCCAGCAGCTTCGCGGGGACAGGGGGCCGGGTCACTGAAGCTTTCTTT.

In this sample, this clone turned up once. This chain connects TRBV6-5 to TRBJ1-1; no reliable D call. Trimming cost V 10 bases and J 4 bases, with 19 bases left between them. The CDR3 extends over 14 amino acids. CDR1 MNHEY and CDR2 SVGAGI come from the germline V gene. CDR3 sequence: CATRRPARGTEAFF. The DNA for the CDR3 is TGTGCCACCAGAAGGCCCGCCCGGGGCACTGAAGCTTTCTTT.

The chain has TRBV5-5 and TRBJ1-2; D perhaps matches TRBD1 (6 bases). The CDR3 is 16 residues long. The V gene lost 1 base and the J gene lost 7 bases, with 20 bases spanning the gap. Per the germline V gene, CDR1 is SGHKS and CDR2 is YYEKEE (reference sequence). The CDR3 DNA follows: TGTGCCAGCAGCTTGACCCCGGAGGGGGGGCAGGGTGGCTACACCTTC. Its translation: CASSLTPEGGQGGYTF.

The J gene is TRBJ1-2, the V gene TRBV12-3 or TRBV12-4, with a tentative D call TRBD1 (5 bases). This CDR3 region has 13 residues. V was clipped by 7 bases and J by 8 bases, with 17 bases between them. The CDR3 nucleotides are TGTGCCAGCACCCAGGGAGGGGCGGGGGGCTACACCTTC. This encodes CASTQGGAGGYTF.

This clone was seen a single time. The rearrangement uses TRBV19 and TRBJ1-1; TRBD1 agrees at 9 bases. CDR1 and CDR2 from the germline V gene are LNHDA and SQIVND (reference sequence). Trimming at V came to 5 bases and at J to 4 bases, leaving 5 bases not matched to a gene. This CDR3 has 14 amino acids. The CDR3 region has the DNA TGTGCCAGTAGTTTGGACAGGGGTGCCACTGAAGCTTTCTTT. This gives the protein CASSLDRGATEAFF.

This chain links TRBV7-2 with TRBJ1-2; D perhaps matches TRBD1 (5 bases). The CDR3 runs 14 residues. Germline CDR1 reads SGHTA; CDR2 reads FQGNSA. Between the trimmed V and J ends, which lost 5 bases and 3 bases, there was a span of 13 bases. CDR3 sequence reads: CASSPGGLDYGYTF. The CDR3 DNA sequence: TGTGCCAGCAGCCCGGGGGGTTTGGACTATGGCTACACCTTC.

The CDR3 DNA follows: TGTGCCAGCAGCTCCCGGGCGAGGGGGGGCGGGTCGGTAGATGGCTACACCTTC. Translated, it gives CASSSRARGGGSVDGYTF. J is TRBJ1-2 and V is TRBV7-2; D is possibly TRBD1 (6 bases). The V end lost 4 bases, the J end lost 6 bases, and 27 bases lay between the germline ends. This CDR3 is built from 18 residues. Germline values: CDR1 SGHTA, CDR2 FQGNSA.

This chain uses TRBV18 with TRBJ2-2, with D perhaps matching TRBD1 (5 bases). This CDR3 spans 15 amino acids. The germline CDR1 and CDR2 sequences are KGHSH and LQKENI. Trimming removed 2 bases at V and 4 bases at J, with 11 bases between. The CDR3 bases are TGTGCCAGCTCACCATGGCAGGGTGGCACCGGGGAGCTGTTTTTT. It translates to CASSPWQGGTGELFF.

The rearrangement uses TRBV2 and TRBJ1-2; D unresolved. Germline assignment: CDR1 SNHLY and CDR2 FYNNEI. The CDR3 is 12 amino acids. Trimming pared 8 bases from V and 0 bases from J, leaving 7 bases between. The CDR3 bases are TGTGCCAGCCAGAAAGCTAACTATGGCTACACCTTC. Protein sequence: CASQKANYGYTF.

The rearrangement uses TRBV13 and TRBJ2-7; TRBD1 might be the D (5 bases). Trimming removed 1 base at V and 6 bases at J, with 7 bases between. The CDR3 runs 12 residues. Germline CDR1 reads PRHDT; CDR2 reads FYEKMQ (reference sequence). CDR3 nucleotides: TGTGCCAGCAGCTTAGTAGGGGCCGAGCAGTACTTC. Translation gives CASSLVGAEQYF.

The chain has TRBV4-3 and TRBJ2-1; 8 bases map to TRBD1. The germline V gene has CDR1 LGHNA and CDR2 YSLEER. J lost 8 bases, V lost 0 bases, and 3 bases had no gene match. The CDR3 length is 14 residues. The CDR3 DNA reads as TGCGCCAGCAGCCAAGAAGACAGGGGAGATGAGCAGTTCTTC. This encodes CASSQEDRGDEQFF.

V usage is TRBV7-6 and J usage is TRBJ1-1; tentative D call: TRBD1 (5 bases). The V end was cut by 2 bases, the J end by 1 base, with 17 bases between. The CDR3 totals 17 residues. From germline, CDR1 is SGHVS and CDR2 FNYEAQ. CDR3 amino acids: CASSLRAGPLGNTEAFF. The CDR3 bases are TGTGCCAGCAGCTTAAGGGCAGGGCCTTTGGGGAACACTGAAGCTTTCTTT.

A remark on this clone: At one end, the junction sequence differs from germline, possibly due to a read error. The V call is TRBV29-1, the J call TRBJ1-2, with a possible D match to TRBD1 (5 bases). The germline V gene encodes CDR1 SQVTM and CDR2 ANQGSEA. The CDR3 is 11 amino acids. This CDR3 is CSTDLGHGYTF. The CDR3 nucleotides are TGTTCGACGGACCTGGGGCATGGCTACACCTTC.

The V call is TRBV10-1, the J call TRBJ2-2, with 7 bases that match TRBD1. Germline-derived CDR1 and CDR2 are WNHNN and SYGVQD (reference sequence). The CDR3 is 17 amino acids. V shed 3 bases and J 6 bases; nucleotides not matched to a gene: 13. The DNA of the CDR3 is TGCGCCAGCAGTGACTCGACAGGGATGAATTTGGCCGGGGAGCTGTTTTTT. Encoded protein: CASSDSTGMNLAGELFF.